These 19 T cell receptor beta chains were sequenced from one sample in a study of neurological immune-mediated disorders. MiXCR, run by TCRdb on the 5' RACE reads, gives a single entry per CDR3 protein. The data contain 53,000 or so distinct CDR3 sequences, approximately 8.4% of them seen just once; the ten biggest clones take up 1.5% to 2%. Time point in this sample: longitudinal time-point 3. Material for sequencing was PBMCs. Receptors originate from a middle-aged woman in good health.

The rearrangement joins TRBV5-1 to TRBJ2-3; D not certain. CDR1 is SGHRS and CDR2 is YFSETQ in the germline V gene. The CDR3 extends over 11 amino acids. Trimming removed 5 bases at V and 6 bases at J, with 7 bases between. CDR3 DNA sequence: TGCGCCAGCAGTGAAGGGGATACGCAGTATTTT. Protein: CASSEGDTQYF.

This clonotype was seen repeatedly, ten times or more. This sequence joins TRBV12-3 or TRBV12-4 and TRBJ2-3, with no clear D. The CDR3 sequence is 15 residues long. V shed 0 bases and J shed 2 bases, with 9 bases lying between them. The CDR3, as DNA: TGTGCCAGCAGTTTAGCCCCACCACCCACAGATACGCAGTATTTT. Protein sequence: CASSLAPPPTDTQYF.

Here the CDR3 reads CASSLAPGLSSYEQYF. CDR3 sequence (DNA): TGTGCCAGCAGTTTAGCTCCGGGACTGAGCTCCTACGAGCAGTACTTC. The rearrangement links TRBV12-3 or TRBV12-4 to TRBJ2-7; D might be TRBD2 (6 bases). Trimming removed 0 bases from V and 0 bases from J, with 12 bases in between. The CDR3 runs to 16 residues.

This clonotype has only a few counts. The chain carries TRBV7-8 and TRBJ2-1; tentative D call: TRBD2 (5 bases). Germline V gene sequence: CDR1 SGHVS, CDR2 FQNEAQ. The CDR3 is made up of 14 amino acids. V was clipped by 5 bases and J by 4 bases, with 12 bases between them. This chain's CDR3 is CASSARRGYNEQFF. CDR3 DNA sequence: TGTGCCAGCAGCGCACGCCGCGGGTACAATGAGCAGTTCTTC.

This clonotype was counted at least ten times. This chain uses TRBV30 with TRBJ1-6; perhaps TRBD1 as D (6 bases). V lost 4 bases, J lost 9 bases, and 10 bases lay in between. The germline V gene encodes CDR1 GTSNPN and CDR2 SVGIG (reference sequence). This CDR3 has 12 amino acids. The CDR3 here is CAWTRDTSPLHF. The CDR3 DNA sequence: TGTGCCTGGACCCGGGACACTTCACCCCTCCACTTT.

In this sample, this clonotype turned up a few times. CDR3 nucleotide sequence: TGCGCCACAGGCACCTACAATGAGCAGTTCTTC. It encodes CATGTYNEQFF. The J gene is TRBJ2-1, the V gene TRBV10-1; no definite D call. V was clipped by 10 bases and J by 2 bases, with 6 bases between them. CDR3 length: 11 residues. Germline loops: CDR1 WNHNN, CDR2 SYGVQD (reference sequence).

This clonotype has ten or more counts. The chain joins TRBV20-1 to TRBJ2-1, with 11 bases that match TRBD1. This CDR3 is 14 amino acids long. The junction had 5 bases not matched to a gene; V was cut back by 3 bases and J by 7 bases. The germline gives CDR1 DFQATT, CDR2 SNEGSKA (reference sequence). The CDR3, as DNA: TGCAGTGCTAGTAGGGGACAGGGGGTGAATGAGCAGTTCTTC. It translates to CSASRGQGVNEQFF.

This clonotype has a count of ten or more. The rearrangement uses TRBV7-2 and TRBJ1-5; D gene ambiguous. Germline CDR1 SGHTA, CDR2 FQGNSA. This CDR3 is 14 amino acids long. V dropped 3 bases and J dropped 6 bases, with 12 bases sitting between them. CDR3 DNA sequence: TGTGCCAGCAGCTTGGGAGACCCCGGTCAGCCCCAGCATTTT. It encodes CASSLGDPGQPQHF.

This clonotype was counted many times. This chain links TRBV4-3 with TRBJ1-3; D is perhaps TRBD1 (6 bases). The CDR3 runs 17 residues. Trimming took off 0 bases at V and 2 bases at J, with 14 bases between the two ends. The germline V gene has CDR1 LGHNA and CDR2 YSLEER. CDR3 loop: CASSQDPGAFTGNTIYF. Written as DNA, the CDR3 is TGCGCCAGCAGCCAAGATCCAGGGGCCTTCACTGGAAACACCATATATTTT.

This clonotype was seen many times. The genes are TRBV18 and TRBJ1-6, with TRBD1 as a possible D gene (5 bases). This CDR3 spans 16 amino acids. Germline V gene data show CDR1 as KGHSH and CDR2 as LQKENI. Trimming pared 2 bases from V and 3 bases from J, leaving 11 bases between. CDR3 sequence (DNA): TGTGCCAGCTCACCAGCCTCACAGGTCTATAATTCACCCCTCCACTTT. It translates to CASSPASQVYNSPLHF.

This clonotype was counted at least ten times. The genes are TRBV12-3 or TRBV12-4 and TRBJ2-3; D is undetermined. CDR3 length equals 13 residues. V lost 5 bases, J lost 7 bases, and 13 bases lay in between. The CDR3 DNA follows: TGTGCCAGCAGTCCAACCGTCTCGAATACGCAGTATTTT. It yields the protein CASSPTVSNTQYF.

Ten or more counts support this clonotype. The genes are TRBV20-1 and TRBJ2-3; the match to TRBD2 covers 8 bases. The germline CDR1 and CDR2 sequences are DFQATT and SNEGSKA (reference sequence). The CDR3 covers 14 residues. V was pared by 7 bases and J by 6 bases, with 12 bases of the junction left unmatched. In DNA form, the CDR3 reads TGCAGTGGGGGGTATAGCGGGACATCGGATACGCAGTATTTT. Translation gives CSGGYSGTSDTQYF.

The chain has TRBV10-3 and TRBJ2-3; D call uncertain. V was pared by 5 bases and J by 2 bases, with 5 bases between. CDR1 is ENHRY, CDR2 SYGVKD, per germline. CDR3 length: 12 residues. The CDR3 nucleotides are TGTGCCATCAGTCAAAACACAGATACGCAGTATTTT. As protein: CAISQNTDTQYF.

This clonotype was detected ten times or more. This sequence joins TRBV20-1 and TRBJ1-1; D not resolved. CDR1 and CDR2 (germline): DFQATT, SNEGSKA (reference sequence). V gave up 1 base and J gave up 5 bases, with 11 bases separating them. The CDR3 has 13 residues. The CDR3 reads CSARGWEQTEAFF. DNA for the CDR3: TGCAGTGCTAGAGGGTGGGAGCAGACTGAAGCTTTCTTT.

CDR3 in amino acids: CASSSMTGGNYGYTF. The CDR3 DNA is TGTGCCAGCAGCTCAATGACAGGGGGCAACTATGGCTACACCTTC. The chain links TRBV7-2 to TRBJ1-2; 10 nucleotides match TRBD1. CDR3 length equals 15 residues. CDR1 SGHTA and CDR2 FQGNSA come from the germline V gene. After removal of 4 bases from V and 2 bases from J, the junction contained 4 bases not matched to a gene. Drawing the rest from reference TRBV7-2 and TRBJ1-2, the complete variable domain is GAGVSQSPSNKVTEKGKDVELRCDPISGHTALYWYRQSLGQGLEFLIYFQGNSAPDKSGLPSDRFSAERTGGSVSTLTIQRTQQEDSAVYLCASSSMTGGNYGYTFGSGTRLTVV.

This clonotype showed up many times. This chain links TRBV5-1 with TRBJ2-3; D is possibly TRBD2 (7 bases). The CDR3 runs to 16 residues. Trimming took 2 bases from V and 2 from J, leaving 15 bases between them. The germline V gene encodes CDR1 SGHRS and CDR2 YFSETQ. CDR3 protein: CASSFRGALPTDTQYF. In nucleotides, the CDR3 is TGCGCCAGCAGCTTCCGGGGGGCCCTCCCCACAGATACGCAGTATTTT. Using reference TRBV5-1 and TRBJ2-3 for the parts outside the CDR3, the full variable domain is KAGVTQTPRYLIKTRGQQVTLSCSPISGHRSVSWYQQTPGQGLQFLFEYFSETQRNKGNFPGRFSGRQFSNSRSEMNVSTLELGDSALYLCASSFRGALPTDTQYFGPGTRLTVL.

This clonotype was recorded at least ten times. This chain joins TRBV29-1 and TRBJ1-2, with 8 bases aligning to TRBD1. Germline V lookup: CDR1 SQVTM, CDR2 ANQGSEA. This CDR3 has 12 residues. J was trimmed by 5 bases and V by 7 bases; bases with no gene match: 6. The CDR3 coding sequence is TGCAGCGCCGATAGACAGGGGTATGGCTACACCTTC. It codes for CSADRQGYGYTF.

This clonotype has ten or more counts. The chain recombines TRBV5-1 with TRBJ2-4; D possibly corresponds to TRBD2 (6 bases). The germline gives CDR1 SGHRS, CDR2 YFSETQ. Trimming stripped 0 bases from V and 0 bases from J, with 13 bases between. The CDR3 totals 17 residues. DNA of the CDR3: TGCGCCAGCAGCTTGGCTCAGGGCGGGGTAGCCAAAAACATTCAGTACTTC. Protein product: CASSLAQGGVAKNIQYF.

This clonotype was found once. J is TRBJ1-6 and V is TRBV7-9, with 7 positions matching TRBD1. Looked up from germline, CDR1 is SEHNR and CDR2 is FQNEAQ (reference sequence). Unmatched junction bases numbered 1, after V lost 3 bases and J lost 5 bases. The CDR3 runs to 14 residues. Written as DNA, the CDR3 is TGTGCCAGCAGCTTTACAGGGGATAATTCACCCCTCCACTTT. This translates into CASSFTGDNSPLHF.